Reported below is one TCR beta chain. Its antigen remains unknown. The source of the sample is a study of spatial heterogeneity in lung cancer. Study-wide points: Blood carried ubiquitous expanded tumor TCRs more at resection than follow-up.

V was clipped by 7 bases and J by 6 bases, with 6 bases between them. Germline V lookup: CDR1 SQVTM, CDR2 ANQGSEA. The CDR3 consists of 9 residues. All TCR cDNA molecules were individually tagged with a unique molecular identifier. MiXCR, applied by TCRdb to the 5' RACE reads, yields one record per CDR3 protein. Altogether about 100,000 distinct CDR3 sequences are present, roughly a fifth being singletons, with the ten largest covering about a fifth. Regarding time point: blood at routine non-recurrence follow-up after resection. Whole RNA, which was extracted from tumor, nontumor lung tissue or frozen PBMC, was sequenced without any cell sorting.

This specimen was PBMCs, taken at follow-up. V gene TRBV29-1 combines with J gene TRBJ1-2, with D possibly TRBD1 on 5 matching bases. The TCR was taken from a male donor with early-stage non-small cell lung cancer. The CDR3 sequence: CSGGDGYTF. CDR3 DNA: TGCAGCGGGGGCGATGGCTACACCTTC.